These T cell receptor beta chains were read from a single sample in a study of graft-versus-host responses after intestinal transplantation. Their antigen targets remain unknown. Profiled with immunoSEQ multiplex PCR; TCRdb holds only in-frame clones, not every one. The sample carries around 90,000 clones, 85% to 95% recorded once. The sequences come from unstimulated CD4+ T cells sorted from spleen or lymph node cells, collected before transplant. The receptor source for this set is a human donor who was the organ donor for an intestinal transplant. The CDR3 runs from the conserved cysteine through the conserved F or W. The order of the fields is clone size, V gene, J gene, D gene, CDR3 DNA, CDR3 protein. The D gene is left open where the match is weak. Only some rows state a clone size, as once, few, many or a class for expanded clones.

few	TRBV18	TRBJ1-1	.	TGTGCCAGCTCACCTCCAGGCACTGAAGCTTTCTTT	CASSPPGTEAFF
.	TRBV28	TRBJ1-6	.	TGTGCCAGCAGTAGGGGTGGCTCACCCCTCCACTTT	CASSRGGSPLHF
.	TRBV19	TRBJ1-5	.	TGTGCCAGTACCGGGCTGGGTAATCAGCCCCAGCATTTT	CASTGLGNQPQHF
.	TRBV6-1	TRBJ1-5	.	TGTGCCAGCAGTGAATATGGGGGGCGATTGAGGAATCAGCCCCAGCATTTT	CASSEYGGRLRNQPQHF
.	TRBV28	TRBJ2-1	.	TGTGCCAGCAGTTTTAATGAGGGGAAAGGAGCCTACAATGAGCAGTTCTTC	CASSFNEGKGAYNEQFF
.	TRBV11-2	TRBJ2-7	TRBD2	TGTGCCAGCAGCCGACTAGTTGGCGGGGGGCTTTACGAGCAGTACTTC	CASSRLVGGGLYEQYF
.	TRBV19	TRBJ2-3	.	TGTGCCAGTAGGATGGGTGGCCTCGGGGGTACAGATACGCAGTATTTT	CASRMGGLGGTDTQYF
.	TRBV6-6	TRBJ1-1	.	TGTGCCAGCAGCCCCCCGGCAGAGTGGGGCACTGAAGCTTTCTTT	CASSPPAEWGTEAFF
.	TRBV2	TRBJ1-2	.	TGTGCCAGCAGTGCTGACTATAACTATGGCTACACCTTC	CASSADYNYGYTF
.	TRBV9	TRBJ1-4	.	TGTGCCAGCAGCGTAGCGTCAACTAATGAAAAACTGTTTTTT	CASSVASTNEKLFF
.	TRBV19	TRBJ2-1	TRBD2	TGTGCCAGTAGTCCGGGGGGAAGCTCCTACAATGAGCAGTTCTTC	CASSPGGSSYNEQFF
once	TRBV27	TRBJ2-5	TRBD2	TGTGCCAGCAGTCCGTATCGGGGGGGAGAGACCCAGTACTTC	CASSPYRGGETQYF
.	TRBV7-2	TRBJ1-4	.	TGTGCCAGCAGCTTAGGGCAGGGCGGGGCAAAACTGTTTTTT	CASSLGQGGAKLFF
.	TRBV14	TRBJ2-6	TRBD1	TGTGCCAGCAGCAACGAGCGGAGACAGGGTATTTTCCTCGGGGCCAACGTCCTGACTTTC	CASSNERRQGIFLGANVLTF
.	TRBV6-5	TRBJ1-5	.	TGTGCCAGCTCCGGGGGCATCAATCAGCCCCAGCATTTT	CASSGGINQPQHF
.	TRBV5-4	TRBJ1-5	.	TGTGCCAGCAGCCATCAGGGGTCAGGTCAGCCCCAGCATTTT	CASSHQGSGQPQHF
.	TRBV5-5	TRBJ1-5	.	TGTGCCAGCAGCTTGGCCGTCAGGGATCAGCCCCAGCATTTT	CASSLAVRDQPQHF
.	TRBV7-2	TRBJ1-1	.	TGTGCCAGCAGCAGTGGACGGCTGAACACTGAAGCTTTCTTT	CASSSGRLNTEAFF